Listed here are 17 T cell receptor beta chains from one sample, sequenced in a study of shared clonotypes between healthy human individuals. The data were produced by immunoSEQ multiplex PCR, yet TCRdb's version contains in-frame clones alone and is incomplete. This sample has about 2 million clones; about 95% occur once, and the top ten carry about 1.1%. CD45RO negativity and positive selection for CCR7 defined naive CD8 cells, a population that excluded terminally differentiated effector memory CD45RA+ cells. Sequencing was carried out using naive CD8+ T cells sorted from blood. The receptors here all came from a man younger than 30 in good health.

To note about this clone: Different DNA sequences within this sample yield the same CDR3. This rearrangement joins TRBV7-9 to TRBJ2-5; D remains unclear. V lost 0 bases to trimming and J lost 4 bases, with 6 bases between them. The CDR3 has 13 residues. CDR1 and CDR2 from the germline V gene are SEHNR and FQNEAQ (reference sequence). CDR3 nucleotide sequence: TGTGCCAGCAGCTTAGCCACTGCAGAGACCCAGTACTTC. Protein: CASSLATAETQYF.

This chain connects TRBV10-3 to TRBJ2-7; possibly TRBD1 for D (6 bases). Trimming pared 6 bases from V and 1 base from J, leaving 13 bases between. There are 14 residues in the CDR3. Germline CDR1 and CDR2: ENHRY and SYGVKD. For the CDR3, the DNA is TGTGCCATCAGGGACCCACAGGGATCCTACGAGCAGTACTTC. Its translation: CAIRDPQGSYEQYF.

This clone was observed once. The genes are TRBV6-1 and TRBJ1-1, with D tentatively TRBD1 (6 bases). CDR3 size: 13 residues. The V end was cut by 3 bases, the J end by 11 bases, with 16 bases between. Germline V gene sequence: CDR1 MNHNS, CDR2 SASEGT. The CDR3 bases are TGTGCCAGCAGTGAGACAGGCACAGGGAAGGCTTTCTTT. Its translation is CASSETGTGKAFF.

The chain employs TRBV27 and TRBJ1-6, with 8 bases aligning to TRBD1. V shed 0 bases and J 6 bases; nucleotides not matched to a gene: 1. There are 15 residues in the CDR3. CDR1 and CDR2 (germline): MNHEY, SMNVEV (reference sequence). CDR3 DNA: TGTGCCAGCAGTTTATCGGGACAGGCTAATTCACCCCTCCACTTT. Translating gives CASSLSGQANSPLHF.

The genes are TRBV6-5 and TRBJ1-3, with 9 nucleotides matching TRBD1. Germline CDR1 MNHEY, CDR2 SVGAGI. This CDR3 is built from 15 residues. V trimming: 4 bases; J trimming: 5 bases; junction bases outside the gene matches: 6. The CDR3 reads CASSSPTGGRNTIYF. The CDR3, as DNA: TGTGCCAGCAGTTCGCCGACAGGGGGTCGAAACACCATATATTTT.

The sample holds a few counts of this clone. Other DNA sequences in this specimen translate into the identical CDR3. This chain connects TRBV20-1 to TRBJ2-1; D gene unclear. Germline values: CDR1 DFQATT, CDR2 SNEGSKA (reference sequence). Trimming left V 4 bases short and J 5 bases short, with 3 bases between. The CDR3 has 10 residues. The CDR3 reads CSAIDNEQFF. CDR3 DNA: TGCAGTGCTATTGACAATGAGCAGTTCTTC.

The chain couples TRBV10-3 to TRBJ2-3; D remains ambiguous. The V gene lost 3 bases and the J gene lost 1 base, with 8 bases spanning the gap. This CDR3 contains 14 residues. In germline, CDR1 is ENHRY, CDR2 SYGVKD. CDR3 amino acids: CAISDGAGTDTQYF. The CDR3 DNA follows: TGTGCCATCAGTGATGGCGCCGGCACAGATACGCAGTATTTT.

This sequence joins TRBV7-6 and TRBJ2-1, with D tentatively TRBD2 (6 bases). Germline V gene sequence: CDR1 SGHVS, CDR2 FNYEAQ. This CDR3 is 16 amino acids long. V was trimmed by 2 bases and J by 0 bases, leaving 11 bases between them. Written as DNA, the CDR3 is TGTGCCAGCAGCTTATCGGGACTTCTCTCCTACAATGAGCAGTTCTTC. Protein product: CASSLSGLLSYNEQFF.

The chain has TRBV30 and TRBJ2-5; tentative D call: TRBD2 (6 bases). V lost 8 bases and J 2 bases, leaving 12 bases between the germline ends. Germline loops: CDR1 GTSNPN, CDR2 SVGIG (reference sequence). The CDR3 consists of 12 residues. The CDR3 region has the DNA TGTGCCGGATTCGGGGGACAAGAGACCCAGTACTTC. Residues: CAGFGGQETQYF.

This chain joins TRBV2 and TRBJ2-5; tentative D call: TRBD2 (5 bases). There are 14 residues in the CDR3. V was pared by 5 bases and J by 0 bases, with 10 bases between. Per germline, CDR1 SNHLY and CDR2 FYNNEI. This chain's CDR3 is CASSQGLNQETQYF. DNA of the CDR3: TGTGCCAGCAGTCAAGGACTGAACCAAGAGACCCAGTACTTC.

This clone was observed a handful of times. CDR3 residues: CASSFNAEAFF. DNA for the CDR3: TGTGCCAGCAGTTTCAACGCTGAAGCTTTCTTT. The chain recombines TRBV28 with TRBJ1-1; no firm D call. The CDR3 extends over 11 amino acids. The germline V gene has CDR1 MDHEN and CDR2 SYDVKM. Trimming pared 3 bases from V and 6 bases from J, leaving 5 bases between.

The rearrangement uses TRBV27 and TRBJ2-2; D could derive from TRBD1 or TRBD2 (6 bases each). V was clipped by 6 bases and J by 8 bases, with 10 bases between them. Germline values: CDR1 MNHEY, CDR2 SMNVEV (reference sequence). The CDR3 runs to 12 residues. The CDR3 loop reads CASRTGTGELFF. In DNA form, the CDR3 reads TGTGCCAGCAGAACAGGGACTGGGGAGCTGTTTTTT.

This clone is a singleton in its sample. The rearrangement joins TRBV11-2 to TRBJ2-3, with a weak D call TRBD1 (7 bases). The germline gives CDR1 SGHAT, CDR2 FQNNGV. This CDR3 has 15 residues. V lost 3 bases and J lost 2, with 12 bases in between. The CDR3 DNA reads as TGTGCCAGCAGCTTGTCAGGGGGGCCCACAGATACGCAGTATTTT. Encoded protein: CASSLSGGPTDTQYF. The full variable domain, in which reference TRBV11-2 and TRBJ2-3 provide the parts outside the CDR3, is EAGVAQSPRYKIIEKRQSVAFWCNPISGHATLYWYQQILGQGPKLLIQFQNNGVVDDSQLPKDRFSAERLKGVDSTLKIQPAKLEDSAVYLCASSLSGGPTDTQYFGPGTRLTVL.

V and J are TRBV10-3 and TRBJ2-1, with 12 bases that match TRBD2. Germline V gene data show CDR1 as ENHRY and CDR2 as SYGVKD. Trimming cost V 4 bases and J 12 bases; bases outside gene matches: 13. This CDR3 has 16 amino acids. Here the CDR3 DNA reads TGTGCCATCAGTGTGCTAGGACTAGCGGGGCGGGAAGGGCAGTTCTTC. It encodes CAISVLGLAGREGQFF.

The chain employs TRBV11-2 and TRBJ2-5; 13 bases are a match to TRBD2. Trimming at V came to 5 bases and at J to 0 bases, leaving 9 bases not matched to a gene. The CDR3 spans 18 residues. The germline V gene has CDR1 SGHAT and CDR2 FQNNGV. CDR3 loop: CASSTGLAGAVYQETQYF. In DNA, the CDR3 is TGTGCCAGCAGCACCGGACTAGCGGGGGCCGTGTACCAAGAGACCCAGTACTTC.

The rearrangement links TRBV13 to TRBJ2-2; 8 bases align to TRBD1. Germline CDR1 and CDR2: PRHDT and FYEKMQ (reference sequence). This CDR3 is built from 19 residues. J was trimmed by 3 bases and V by 3 bases; bases with no gene match: 15. The CDR3 here is CASSFFTGDRGGDTGELFF. The CDR3 DNA reads as TGTGCCAGCAGCTTTTTTACCGGAGACAGGGGTGGGGACACCGGGGAGCTGTTTTTT.

In DNA, the CDR3 is TGTGCCAGCAGTTACGGTTCCTCGACAACCTACGAGCAGTACTTC. Translated, it gives CASSYGSSTTYEQYF. The chain has TRBV6-5 and TRBJ2-7; D call uncertain. The CDR3 sequence is 15 residues long. Germline V gene data show CDR1 as MNHEY and CDR2 as SVGAGI. V lost 2 bases, J lost 2 bases, and 13 bases lay in between.